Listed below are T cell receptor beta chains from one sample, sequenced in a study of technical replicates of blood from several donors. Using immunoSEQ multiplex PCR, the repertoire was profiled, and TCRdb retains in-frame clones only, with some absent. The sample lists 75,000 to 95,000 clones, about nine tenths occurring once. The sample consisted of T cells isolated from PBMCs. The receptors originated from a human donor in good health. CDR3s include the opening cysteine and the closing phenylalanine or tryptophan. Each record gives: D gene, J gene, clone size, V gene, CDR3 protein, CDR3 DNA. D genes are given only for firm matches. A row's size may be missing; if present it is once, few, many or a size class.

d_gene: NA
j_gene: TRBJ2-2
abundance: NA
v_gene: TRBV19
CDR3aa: CASKVWLDTGELFF
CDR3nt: TGTGCCAGTAAGGTGTGGCTAGACACCGGGGAGCTGTTTTTT

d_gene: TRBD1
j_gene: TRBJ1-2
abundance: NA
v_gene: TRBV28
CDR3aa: CASGHRGKYYGYTF
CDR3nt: TGTGCCAGCGGGCACAGGGGAAAATACTATGGCTACACCTTC

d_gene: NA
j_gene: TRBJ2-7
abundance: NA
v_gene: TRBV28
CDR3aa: CASSNIGGASPTYEQYF
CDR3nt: TGTGCCAGCAGTAACATTGGAGGGGCTTCCCCCACCTACGAGCAGTACTTC

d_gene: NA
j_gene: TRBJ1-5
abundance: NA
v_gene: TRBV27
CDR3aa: CASRRTAESIYSNQPQHF
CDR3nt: TGTGCCAGCCGGAGGACAGCAGAATCGATATATAGCAATCAGCCCCAGCATTTT

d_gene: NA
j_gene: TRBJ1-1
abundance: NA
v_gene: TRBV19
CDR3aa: CASSRQVPNTEAFF
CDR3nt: TGTGCCAGTAGTAGGCAAGTTCCGAACACTGAAGCTTTCTTT

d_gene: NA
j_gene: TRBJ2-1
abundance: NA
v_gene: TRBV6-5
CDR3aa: CASSYSNGNEQFF
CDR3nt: TGTGCCAGCAGTTACTCTAACGGCAATGAGCAGTTCTTC

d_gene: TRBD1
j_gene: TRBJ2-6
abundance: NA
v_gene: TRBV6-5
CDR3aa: CASSQDRLRANVLTF
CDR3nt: TGTGCCAGCAGTCAGGACAGGCTGAGGGCCAACGTCCTGACTTTC

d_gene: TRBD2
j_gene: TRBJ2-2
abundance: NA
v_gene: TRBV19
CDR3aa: CASSWTSGTIGELFF
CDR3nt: TGTGCCAGTAGTTGGACTAGCGGGACTATTGGGGAGCTGTTTTTT

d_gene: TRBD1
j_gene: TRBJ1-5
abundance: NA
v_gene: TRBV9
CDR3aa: CASSATGSNQPQHF
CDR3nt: TGTGCCAGCAGCGCGACAGGGAGCAATCAGCCCCAGCATTTT

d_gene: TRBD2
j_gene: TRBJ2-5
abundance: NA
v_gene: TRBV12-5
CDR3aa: CASGLGLAGVGETQYF
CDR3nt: TGTGCTAGTGGTTTAGGACTAGCGGGAGTCGGGGAGACCCAGTACTTC

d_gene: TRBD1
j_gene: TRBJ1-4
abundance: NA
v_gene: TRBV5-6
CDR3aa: CASSLGQGAKKLFF
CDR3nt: TGTGCCAGCAGCTTAGGACAGGGGGCGAAAAAACTGTTTTTT

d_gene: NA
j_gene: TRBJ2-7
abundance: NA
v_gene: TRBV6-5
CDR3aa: CASSYGARYEQYF
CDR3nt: TGTGCCAGCAGTTATGGAGCAAGGTACGAGCAGTACTTC

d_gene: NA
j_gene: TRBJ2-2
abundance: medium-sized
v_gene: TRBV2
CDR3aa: CASQNTGELFF
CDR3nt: TGTGCCAGTCAAAACACCGGGGAGCTGTTTTTT

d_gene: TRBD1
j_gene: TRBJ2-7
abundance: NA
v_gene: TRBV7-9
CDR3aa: CASSLTGVTYEQYF
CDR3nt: TGTGCCAGCAGCTTAACAGGGGTTACCTACGAGCAGTACTTC

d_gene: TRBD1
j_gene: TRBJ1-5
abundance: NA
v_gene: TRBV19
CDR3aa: CASEVVSRGNQPQHF
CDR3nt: TGTGCCAGTGAGGTGGTAAGCAGGGGGAATCAGCCCCAGCATTTT

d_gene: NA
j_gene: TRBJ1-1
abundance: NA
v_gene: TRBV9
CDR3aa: CASSSGGTEAFF
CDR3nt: TGTGCCAGCAGCTCTGGAGGCACTGAAGCTTTCTTT

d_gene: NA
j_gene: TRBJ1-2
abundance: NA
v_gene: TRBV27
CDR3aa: CATGDNYGYTF
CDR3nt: TGTGCCACCGGGGATAACTATGGCTACACCTTC

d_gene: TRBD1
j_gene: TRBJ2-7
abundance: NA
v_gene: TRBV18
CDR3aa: CASSSGTGRGEQYF
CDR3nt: TGTGCCAGCTCATCCGGGACAGGGCGGGGCGAGCAGTACTTC

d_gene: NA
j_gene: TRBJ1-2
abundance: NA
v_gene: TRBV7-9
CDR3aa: CASSLGAQGGGYTF
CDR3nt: TGTGCCAGCAGCCTAGGGGCTCAGGGTGGCGGCTACACCTTC

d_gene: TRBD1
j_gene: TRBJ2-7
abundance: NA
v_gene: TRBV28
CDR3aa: CASSPDREVREQYF
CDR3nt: TGTGCCAGCAGTCCGGACAGGGAGGTTCGGGAGCAGTACTTC

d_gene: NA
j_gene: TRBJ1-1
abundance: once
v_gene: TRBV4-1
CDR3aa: CASSARADTEAFF
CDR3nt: TGCGCCAGCAGCGCCAGGGCAGACACTGAAGCTTTCTTT

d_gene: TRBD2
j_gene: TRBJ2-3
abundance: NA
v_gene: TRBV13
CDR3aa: CASSLTGGGAGLRDTQYF
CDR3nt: TGTGCCAGCAGCTTAACGGGCGGGGGGGCCGGTTTAAGAGATACGCAGTATTTT

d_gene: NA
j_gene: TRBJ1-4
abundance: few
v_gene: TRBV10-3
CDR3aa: CAIGATNEKLFF
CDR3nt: TGTGCCATCGGAGCAACTAATGAAAAACTGTTTTTT

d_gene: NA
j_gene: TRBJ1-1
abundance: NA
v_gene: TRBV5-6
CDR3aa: CASSKRAGEAEAFF
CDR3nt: TGTGCCAGCAGCAAACGGGCCGGGGAGGCTGAAGCTTTCTTT

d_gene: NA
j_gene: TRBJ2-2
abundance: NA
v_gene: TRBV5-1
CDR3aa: CASSLGAGGGFTGELFF
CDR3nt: TGCGCCAGCAGCTTGGGGGCGGGCGGAGGATTCACCGGGGAGCTGTTTTTT

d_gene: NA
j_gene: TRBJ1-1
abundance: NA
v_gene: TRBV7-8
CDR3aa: CASSAGPHLEAFF
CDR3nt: TGTGCCAGCAGCGCGGGTCCCCACCTAGAAGCTTTCTTT

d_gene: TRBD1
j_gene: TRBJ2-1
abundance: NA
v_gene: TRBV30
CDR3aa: CAWRQGADEQFF
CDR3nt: TGTGCCTGGAGACAGGGGGCCGATGAGCAGTTCTTC

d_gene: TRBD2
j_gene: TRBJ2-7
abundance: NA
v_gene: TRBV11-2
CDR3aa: CASSLARSTSSGITYEQYF
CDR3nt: TGTGCCAGCAGCTTAGCACGCTCGACGTCTAGCGGGATTACCTACGAGCAGTACTTC

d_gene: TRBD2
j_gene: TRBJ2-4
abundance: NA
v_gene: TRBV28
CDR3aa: CASSPSLAGAKNIQYF
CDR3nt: TGTGCCAGCAGTCCTTCTCTAGCGGGAGCCAAAAACATTCAGTACTTC

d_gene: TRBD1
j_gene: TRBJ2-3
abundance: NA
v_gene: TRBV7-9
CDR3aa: CASSLQGAKDTQYF
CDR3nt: TGTGCCAGCAGCTTACAGGGGGCTAAAGATACGCAGTATTTT

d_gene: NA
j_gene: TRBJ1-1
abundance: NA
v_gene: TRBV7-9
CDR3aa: CASSAGRGLGTEAFF
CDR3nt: TGTGCCAGCAGCGCTGGCAGGGGCTTAGGCACTGAAGCTTTCTTT

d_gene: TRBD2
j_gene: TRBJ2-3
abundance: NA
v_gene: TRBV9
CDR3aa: CASSPAGASTDTQYF
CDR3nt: TGTGCCAGCAGTCCAGCGGGAGCTAGCACAGATACGCAGTATTTT

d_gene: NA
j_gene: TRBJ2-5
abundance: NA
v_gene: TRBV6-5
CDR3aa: CASSHGARETQYF
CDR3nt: TGTGCCAGCAGTCACGGAGCTCGGGAGACCCAGTACTTC

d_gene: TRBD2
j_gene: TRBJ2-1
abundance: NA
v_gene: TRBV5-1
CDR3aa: CASSWGTTDNEQFF
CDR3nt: TGCGCCAGCAGCTGGGGGACTACTGACAATGAGCAGTTCTTC

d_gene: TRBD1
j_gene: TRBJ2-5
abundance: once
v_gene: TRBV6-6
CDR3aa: CASSPEDRGGGETQYF
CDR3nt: TGTGCCAGCAGTCCCGAGGACAGGGGGGGAGGTGAGACCCAGTACTTC

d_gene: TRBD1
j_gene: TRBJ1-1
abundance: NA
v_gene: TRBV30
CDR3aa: CAWEPKDRPRNTEAFF
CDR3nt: TGTGCCTGGGAACCGAAGGACAGGCCGAGGAACACTGAAGCTTTCTTT

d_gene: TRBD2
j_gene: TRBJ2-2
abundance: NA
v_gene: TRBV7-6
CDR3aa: CASSLAVLAGVNGELFF
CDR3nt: TGTGCCAGCAGCTTAGCGGTACTAGCGGGAGTGAACGGGGAGCTGTTTTTT

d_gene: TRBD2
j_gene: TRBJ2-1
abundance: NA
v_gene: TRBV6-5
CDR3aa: CASSLTASGSTNEQFF
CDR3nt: TGTGCCAGCAGTTTGACCGCTAGCGGGAGTACGAATGAGCAGTTCTTC

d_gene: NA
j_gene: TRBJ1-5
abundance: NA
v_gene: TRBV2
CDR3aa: CASNTGNQPQHF
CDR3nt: TGTGCCAGCAATACAGGGAATCAGCCCCAGCATTTT

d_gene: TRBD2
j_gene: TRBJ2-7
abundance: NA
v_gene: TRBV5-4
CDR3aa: CASKEGTTPYEQYF
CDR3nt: TGTGCCAGTAAGGAAGGGACTACCCCTTACGAGCAGTACTTC

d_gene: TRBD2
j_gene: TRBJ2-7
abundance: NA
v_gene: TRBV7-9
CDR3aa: CASSLGTSGRVYEQYF
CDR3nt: TGTGCCAGCAGCTTAGGGACTAGCGGGAGGGTCTACGAGCAGTACTTC

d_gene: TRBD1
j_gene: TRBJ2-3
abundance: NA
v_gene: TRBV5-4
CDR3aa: CASSLDGFPRQGSTDTQYF
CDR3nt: TGTGCCAGCAGCTTGGATGGTTTTCCCCGACAGGGAAGCACAGATACGCAGTATTTT